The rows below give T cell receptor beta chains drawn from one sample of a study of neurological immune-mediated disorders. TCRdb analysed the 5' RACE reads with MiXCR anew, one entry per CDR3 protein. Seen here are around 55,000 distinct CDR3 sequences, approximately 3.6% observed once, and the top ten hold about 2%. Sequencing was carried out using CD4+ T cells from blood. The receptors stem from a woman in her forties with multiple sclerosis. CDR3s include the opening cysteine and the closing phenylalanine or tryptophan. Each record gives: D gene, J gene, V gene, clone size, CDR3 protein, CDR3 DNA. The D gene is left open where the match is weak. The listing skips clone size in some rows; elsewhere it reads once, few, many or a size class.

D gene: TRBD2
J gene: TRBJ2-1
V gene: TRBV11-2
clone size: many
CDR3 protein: CASSLTSGAGNEQFF
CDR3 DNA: TGTGCCAGCAGCTTGACTAGCGGGGCCGGCAATGAGCAGTTCTTC

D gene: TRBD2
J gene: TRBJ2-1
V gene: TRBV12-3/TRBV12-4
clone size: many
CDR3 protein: CASSVLAAINEQFF
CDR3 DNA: TGTGCCAGCAGTGTACTAGCGGCGATCAATGAGCAGTTCTTC

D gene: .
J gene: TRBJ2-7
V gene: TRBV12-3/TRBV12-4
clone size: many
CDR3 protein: CASSFGSSYEQYF
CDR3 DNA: TGTGCCAGCAGTTTCGGTAGCTCCTACGAGCAGTACTTC

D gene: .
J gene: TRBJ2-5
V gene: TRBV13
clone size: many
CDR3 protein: CASSLTGYQETQYF
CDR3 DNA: TGTGCCAGCAGCCTGACAGGCTACCAAGAGACCCAGTACTTC

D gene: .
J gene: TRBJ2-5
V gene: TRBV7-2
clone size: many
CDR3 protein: CASSLRGARETQYF
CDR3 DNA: TGTGCCAGCAGCCTCCGCGGGGCGAGAGAGACCCAGTACTTC

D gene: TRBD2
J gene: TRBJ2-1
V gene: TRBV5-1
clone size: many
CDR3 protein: CASSRRLAGAQSSYNEQFF
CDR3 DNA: TGCGCCAGCAGCCGCAGACTAGCGGGGGCCCAGAGCTCCTACAATGAGCAGTTCTTC

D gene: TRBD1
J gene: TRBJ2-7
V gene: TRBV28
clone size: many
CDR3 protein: CASSSPDRQHEQYF
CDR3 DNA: TGTGCCAGCAGTTCACCGGACAGGCAGCACGAGCAGTACTTC

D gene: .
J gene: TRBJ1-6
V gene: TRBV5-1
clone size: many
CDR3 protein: CASSFLARASSYNSPLHF
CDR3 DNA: TGCGCCAGCAGCTTTTTGGCAAGAGCTAGCTCCTATAATTCACCCCTCCACTTT

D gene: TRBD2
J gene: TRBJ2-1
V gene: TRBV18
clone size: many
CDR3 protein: CASSPRGSGGYSYNEQFF
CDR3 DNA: TGTGCCAGCTCACCACGAGGTAGCGGGGGTTATTCCTACAATGAGCAGTTCTTC

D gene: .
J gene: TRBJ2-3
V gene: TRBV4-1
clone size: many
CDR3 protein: CASSQRLITDTQYF
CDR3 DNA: TGCGCCAGCAGCCAAAGACTAATCACAGATACGCAGTATTTT

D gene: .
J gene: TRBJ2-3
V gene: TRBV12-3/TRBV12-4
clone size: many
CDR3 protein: CASSSRQSITDTQYF
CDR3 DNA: TGTGCCAGCAGTTCCCGACAGAGTATCACAGATACGCAGTATTTT

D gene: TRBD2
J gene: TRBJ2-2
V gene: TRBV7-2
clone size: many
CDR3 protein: CASSPQSGGAGGELFF
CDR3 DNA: TGTGCCAGCAGCCCACAGAGCGGGGGGGCTGGCGGGGAGCTGTTTTTT

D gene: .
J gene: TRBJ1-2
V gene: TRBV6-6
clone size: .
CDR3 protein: CASSYDYGYTF
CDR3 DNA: TGTGCCAGCAGTTACGACTATGGCTACACCTTC

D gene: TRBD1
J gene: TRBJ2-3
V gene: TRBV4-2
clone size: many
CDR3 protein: CASSQVGQGGGTDTQYF
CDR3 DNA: TGTGCCAGCAGCCAAGTGGGACAGGGGGGAGGCACAGATACGCAGTATTTT

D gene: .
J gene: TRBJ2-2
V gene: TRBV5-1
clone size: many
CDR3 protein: CASSLGVSANTGELFF
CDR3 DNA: TGCGCCAGCAGCTTGGGTGTGTCCGCGAACACCGGGGAGCTGTTTTTT

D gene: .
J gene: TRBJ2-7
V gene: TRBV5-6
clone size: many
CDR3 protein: CASSSGTVTYEQYF
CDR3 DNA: TGTGCCAGCAGCTCCGGGACCGTAACTTACGAGCAGTACTTC

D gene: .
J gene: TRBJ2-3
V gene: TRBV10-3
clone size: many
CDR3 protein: CAISESGEDTQYF
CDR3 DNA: TGTGCCATCAGCGAGAGTGGGGAGGATACGCAGTATTTT

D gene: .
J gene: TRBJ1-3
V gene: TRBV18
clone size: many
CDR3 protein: CASSSLGGRTRSGNTIYF
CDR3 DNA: TGTGCCAGCTCATCCCTCGGGGGCAGGACAAGGTCTGGAAACACCATATATTTT

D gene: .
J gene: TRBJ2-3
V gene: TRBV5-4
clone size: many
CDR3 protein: CASSLESALSTDTQYF
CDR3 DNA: TGTGCCAGCAGCTTGGAAAGCGCACTGAGCACAGATACGCAGTATTTT

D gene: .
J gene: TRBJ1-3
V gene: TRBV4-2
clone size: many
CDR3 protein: CASSQAGVLSGNTIYF
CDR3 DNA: TGTGCCAGCAGCCAAGCGGGGGTCCTCTCTGGAAACACCATATATTTT

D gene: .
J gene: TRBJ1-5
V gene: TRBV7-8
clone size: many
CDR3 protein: CASSLDDRVSNQPQHF
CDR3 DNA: TGTGCCAGCAGCTTAGACGATAGGGTTAGCAATCAGCCCCAGCATTTT

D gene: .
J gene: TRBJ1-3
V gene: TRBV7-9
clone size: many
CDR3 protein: CASSLGSLNTIYF
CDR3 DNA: TGTGCCAGCAGCCTGGGCTCTCTAAACACCATATATTTT

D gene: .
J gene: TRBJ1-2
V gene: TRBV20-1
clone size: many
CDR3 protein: CSASRTDSYTNYGYTF
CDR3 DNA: TGCAGTGCTTCCCGGACAGACTCATACACTAACTATGGCTACACCTTC

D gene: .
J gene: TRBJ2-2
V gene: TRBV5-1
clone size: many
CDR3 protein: CASSRTANTGELFF
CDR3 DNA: TGCGCCAGCAGCCGGACAGCGAACACCGGGGAGCTGTTTTTT

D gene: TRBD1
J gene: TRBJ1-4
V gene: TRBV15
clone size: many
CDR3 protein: CATSRDGDRDEKLFF
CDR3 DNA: TGTGCCACCAGCAGAGACGGGGACAGGGACGAAAAACTGTTTTTT

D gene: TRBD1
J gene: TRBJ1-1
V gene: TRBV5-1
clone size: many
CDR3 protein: CASTNRMTGGNTEAFF
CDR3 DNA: TGCGCCAGCACAAACCGGATGACAGGGGGCAACACTGAAGCTTTCTTT

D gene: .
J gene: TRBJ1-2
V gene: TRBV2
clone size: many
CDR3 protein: CASSRVGYGYTF
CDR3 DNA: TGTGCCAGCAGCAGGGTGGGGTATGGCTACACCTTC

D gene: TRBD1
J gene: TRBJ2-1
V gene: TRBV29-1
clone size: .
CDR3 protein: CSVVPGQTYNEQFF
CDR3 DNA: TGCAGTGTTGTGCCGGGACAGACATACAATGAGCAGTTCTTC

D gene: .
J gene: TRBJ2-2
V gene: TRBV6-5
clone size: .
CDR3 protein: CASSLTGPLGTGELFF
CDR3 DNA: TGTGCCAGCAGTTTAACAGGGCCCCTAGGCACCGGGGAGCTGTTTTTT

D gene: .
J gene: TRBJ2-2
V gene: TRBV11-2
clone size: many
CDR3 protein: CASSLNPGELFF
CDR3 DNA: TGTGCCAGCAGCTTAAATCCCGGGGAGCTGTTTTTT

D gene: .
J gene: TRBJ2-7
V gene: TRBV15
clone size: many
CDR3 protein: CATSRAVGEQYF
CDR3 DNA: TGTGCCACCAGCAGAGCCGTGGGCGAGCAGTACTTC

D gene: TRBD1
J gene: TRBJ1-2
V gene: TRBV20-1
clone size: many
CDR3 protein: CSAATGINYGYTF
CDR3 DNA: TGCAGTGCTGCGACAGGGATAAACTATGGCTACACCTTC

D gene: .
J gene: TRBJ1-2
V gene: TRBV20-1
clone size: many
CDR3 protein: CSARGSDSYDFYGYTF
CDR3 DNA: TGCAGTGCTAGGGGCAGCGACAGCTATGATTTCTATGGCTACACCTTC